The 28 T cell receptor beta chains in this list originate from one sample, sequenced in a study of blood T cell repertoires in COVID-19. Data came from immunoSEQ multiplex PCR; TCRdb stores just in-frame clones and leaves some out. The sample lists about 250,000 clones, 83% occurring once. The source material was peripheral blood. The origin of the receptors is a human donor in a cohort sampled during active COVID-19.

The chain joins TRBV15 to TRBJ1-2; a possible D gene is TRBD1 (6 bases). CDR3 size: 14 residues. V lost 0 bases and J 2 bases, leaving 7 bases between the germline ends. The germline CDR1 and CDR2 sequences are LNHNV and YYDKDF (reference sequence). CDR3 coding DNA: TGTGCCACCAGCAGAGAACAGGGAAACTATGGCTACACCTTC. This encodes CATSREQGNYGYTF.

Regarding this clone: The same CDR3 can be traced to other DNA sequences in this sample. V usage is TRBV19 and J usage is TRBJ2-3; 9 bases align to TRBD1. V was clipped by 5 bases and J by 4 bases; unmatched bases: 7. The CDR3 is 15 residues long. Per germline, CDR1 LNHDA and CDR2 SQIVND (reference sequence). CDR3 sequence (DNA): TGTGCCAGTAGTGCGACGGGACAGGGAGCAGATACGCAGTATTTT. Translating gives CASSATGQGADTQYF. The full variable domain, completed using reference TRBV19 and TRBJ2-3, is DGGITQSPKYLFRKEGQNVTLSCEQNLNHDAMYWYRQDPGQGLRLIYYSQIVNDFQKGDIAEGYSVSREKKESFPLTVTSAQKNPTAFYLCASSATGQGADTQYFGPGTRLTVL.

The chain combines TRBV28 with TRBJ2-1; D is ambiguous. From germline, CDR1 is MDHEN and CDR2 SYDVKM. The CDR3 is made up of 12 amino acids. V was trimmed by 6 bases and J by 11 bases, leaving 14 bases between them. The CDR3 region has the DNA TGTGCCAGCAGCCCGGGTACCATAAAGCAGTTCTTC. Its protein is CASSPGTIKQFF.

This rearrangement joins TRBV14 to TRBJ2-7; TRBD1 matches at 10 bases. The CDR3 consists of 17 residues. Trimming at V came to 0 bases and at J to 4 bases, leaving 9 bases not matched to a gene. In germline, CDR1 is SGHDN, CDR2 FVKESK. The CDR3 coding sequence is TGTGCCAGCAGCCAAGATTATGGCCCGGACAGGGGGTACGAGCAGTACTTC. It specifies CASSQDYGPDRGYEQYF.

This chain joins TRBV9 and TRBJ2-2, with a tentative D call TRBD1 (6 bases). The V and J ends lost 5 bases and 1 base respectively, with 15 bases between them. There are 16 residues in the CDR3. CDR1 is SGDLS, CDR2 YYNGEE, per germline. The CDR3 is CASSPTPTGNTGELFF. CDR3 DNA: TGTGCCAGCAGTCCAACCCCGACAGGGAACACCGGGGAGCTGTTTTTT.

The CDR3 sequence is CASSFTGLEQYF. The CDR3 DNA follows: TGTGCCAGCAGTTTCACAGGCCTCGAGCAGTACTTC. This chain connects TRBV28 to TRBJ2-7; D perhaps matches TRBD1 (5 bases). The germline V gene has CDR1 MDHEN and CDR2 SYDVKM. V lost 3 bases and J lost 6, with 9 bases in between. This CDR3 comprises 12 residues.

The chain uses TRBV20-1 and TRBJ2-2; TRBD2 might be the D (6 bases). V lost 3 bases and J 6 bases, leaving 8 bases between the germline ends. The CDR3 spans 12 residues. The germline V gene has CDR1 DFQATT and CDR2 SNEGSKA (reference sequence). CDR3 sequence reads: CSASRRAGELFF. In DNA form, the CDR3 reads TGCAGTGCTAGTAGGAGGGCCGGGGAGCTGTTTTTT.

V is TRBV7-6 and J is TRBJ2-1; 11 nucleotides agree with TRBD2. The J segment lost 4 bases and the V segment lost 4 bases, leaving 15 bases of the junction unmatched. Germline values: CDR1 SGHVS, CDR2 FNYEAQ. The CDR3 runs 19 residues. This CDR3 reads CASSSPASGGPGAYNEQFF. In DNA form, the CDR3 reads TGTGCCAGCAGCTCTCCGGCTAGCGGGGGGCCAGGGGCATACAATGAGCAGTTCTTC.

The rearrangement joins TRBV3-1 (or the pseudogene TRBV3-2) to TRBJ1-2; D is ambiguous. Germline V gene sequence: CDR1 LGHDT, CDR2 YNNKEL (reference sequence). With 1 base removed from V and 3 bases from J, the gap between germline ends came to 12 bases. The CDR3 is 15 amino acids. CDR3 sequence (DNA): TGTGCCAGCAGCCAAGTACACCCGAGCGACTATGGCTACACCTTC. Translation: CASSQVHPSDYGYTF.

V usage is TRBV5-1 and J usage is TRBJ2-3; 7 bases align to TRBD1. CDR1 and CDR2 (germline): SGHRS, YFSETQ. J gave up 2 bases and V 4 bases, and 4 bases lay outside the gene matches. This CDR3 is built from 14 residues. CDR3 DNA: TGCGCCAGCAGCAAGGGACAGCCCACAGATACGCAGTATTTT. Translation gives CASSKGQPTDTQYF.

This rearrangement joins TRBV6-5 to TRBJ1-2; the D gene is possibly TRBD1 (6 bases). V was clipped by 0 bases and J by 8 bases, with 16 bases between them. The length of the CDR3 is 15 residues. Germline values: CDR1 MNHEY, CDR2 SVGAGI. CDR3 sequence (DNA): TGTGCCAGCAGTTACTCCAGACAGGCCCTTAACGGCTACACCTTC. Translation: CASSYSRQALNGYTF.

V is TRBV7-2 and J is TRBJ2-7; 7 nucleotides match TRBD1. Germline CDR1 SGHTA, CDR2 FQGNSA. This CDR3 is 13 amino acids long. V gave up 1 base and J gave up 9 bases; unmatched junction bases: 6. CDR3 region: CASSLGGQERQYF. DNA for the CDR3: TGTGCCAGCAGCTTAGGAGGACAGGAACGGCAGTACTTC.

The chain couples TRBV12-3 or TRBV12-4 to TRBJ2-2, with D maybe TRBD1 (6 bases). The CDR3 has 13 amino acids. Trimming pared 6 bases from V and 5 bases from J, leaving 10 bases between. In DNA form, the CDR3 reads TGTGCCAGCAGCCTAGGACAGACCGGGGAGCTGTTTTTT. It specifies CASSLGQTGELFF.

The V gene is TRBV7-2, the J gene TRBJ2-4, with 9 positions matching TRBD1. The CDR3 loop spans 19 amino acids. Germline trimming cut 3 bases from V and 0 bases from J; bases unmatched to any gene: 12. Per the germline V gene, CDR1 is SGHTA and CDR2 is FQGNSA. The chain's CDR3 is CASSFGPFRDRAAKNIQYF. The CDR3 DNA reads TGTGCCAGCAGCTTTGGCCCGTTCCGGGACAGGGCAGCCAAAAACATTCAGTACTTC.

A note on this clone: At the DNA level, this CDR3 is encoded by other sequences in the same sample as well. This sequence joins TRBV5-4 and TRBJ2-3; D gene unclear. Germline CDR1 is SGHNT and CDR2 is YYREEE (reference sequence). Trimming stripped 0 bases from V and 1 base from J, with 3 bases between. This CDR3 region has 13 residues. In DNA form, the CDR3 reads TGTGCCAGCAGCTTGGGGCGCACAGATACGCAGTATTTT. Translation gives CASSLGRTDTQYF.

The chain employs TRBV5-6 and TRBJ1-2; the match to TRBD1 covers 8 bases. CDR3 length equals 16 residues. J was trimmed by 4 bases and V by 0 bases; bases with no gene match: 8. Germline values: CDR1 SGHDT, CDR2 YYEEEE. The CDR3 here is CASSLGGQGSLYGYTF. The CDR3 DNA follows: TGTGCCAGCAGCTTGGGAGGACAGGGCTCCCTCTATGGCTACACCTTC.

The V and J genes are TRBV5-1 and TRBJ1-3; 7 bases agree with TRBD1. Germline V lookup: CDR1 SGHRS, CDR2 YFSETQ. Germline trimming cut 4 bases from V and 0 bases from J; bases unmatched to any gene: 7. The CDR3 length is 16 residues. CDR3 in amino acids: CASSPGQWSSGNTIYF. The CDR3 DNA reads as TGCGCCAGCAGCCCGGGACAGTGGAGCTCTGGAAACACCATATATTTT.

The chain links TRBV9 to TRBJ2-1, with 15 nucleotides matching TRBD2. Germline values: CDR1 SGDLS, CDR2 YYNGEE. The length of the CDR3 is 19 residues. Losses at the gene ends were 3 bases for V and 1 base for J; bases not matched to a gene: 8. This CDR3 reads CASSGPGLAGGRSYNEQFF. The CDR3 DNA sequence: TGTGCCAGCAGCGGCCCGGGACTAGCGGGGGGACGGTCCTACAATGAGCAGTTCTTC. The entire variable domain, with the rest obtained from reference TRBV9 and TRBJ2-1, is as follows: DSGVTQTPKHLITATGQRVTLRCSPRSGDLSVYWYQQSLDQGLQFLIQYYNGEERAKGNILERFSAQQFPDLHSELNLSSLELGDSALYFCASSGPGLAGGRSYNEQFFGPGTRLTVL.

The gene calls are TRBV12-3 or TRBV12-4 and TRBJ2-2; the D gene is possibly TRBD1 (5 bases). Trimming left V 5 bases short and J 5 bases short, with 9 bases between. CDR3 length equals 13 residues. The CDR3 nucleotides are TGTGCCAGCAGTCCCCACAGGACCGGGGAGCTGTTTTTT. Encoded protein: CASSPHRTGELFF.

With regard to this clone: Different DNA sequences within this sample yield the same CDR3. V usage is TRBV6-2 or TRBV6-3 and J usage is TRBJ1-2; maybe TRBD1 (5 bases). This CDR3 is built from 13 residues. From germline, CDR1 is MNHEY and CDR2 SVGEGT. With 0 bases removed from V and 6 bases from J, the gap between germline ends came to 8 bases. As DNA, the CDR3 is TGTGCCAGCAGTTACTCGACGGGGGATGGCTACACCTTC. It specifies CASSYSTGDGYTF.

As to this clone: The sample has other DNA sequences that encode this CDR3 too. The chain employs TRBV6-5 and TRBJ1-5; D may be TRBD1 (5 bases). CDR3 length equals 15 residues. Germline CDR1 reads MNHEY; CDR2 reads SVGAGI. Trimming stripped 10 bases from V and 0 bases from J, with 16 bases between. The CDR3 nucleotides read TGTGCCACGGGCGACAGTTATTATAGCAATCAGCCCCAGCATTTT. Encoded protein: CATGDSYYSNQPQHF.

The V gene is TRBV18, the J gene TRBJ1-1; D is unresolved. Germline CDR1 is KGHSH and CDR2 is LQKENI. This CDR3 has 16 amino acids. V lost 0 bases to trimming and J lost 4 bases, with 15 bases between them. CDR3 in amino acids: CASSPPSLVTGTEAFF. The CDR3 region has the DNA TGTGCCAGCTCACCACCCTCCTTGGTCACGGGCACTGAAGCTTTCTTT.

This rearrangement joins TRBV5-6 to TRBJ2-4, with TRBD1 matching 8 bases. Per germline, CDR1 SGHDT and CDR2 YYEEEE. V dropped 4 bases and J dropped 1; count of bases not matched to a gene: 4. The CDR3 loop spans 15 amino acids. The chain's CDR3 is CASSGRDRAKNIQYF. As DNA, the CDR3 is TGTGCCAGCAGCGGACGGGACAGGGCCAAAAACATTCAGTACTTC.

The V and J genes are TRBV5-6 and TRBJ1-5; 8 bases agree with TRBD1. Germline trimming cut 4 bases from V and 4 bases from J; bases unmatched to any gene: 10. The V gene's germline CDR1 is SGHDT and CDR2 YYEEEE. The CDR3 has 16 amino acids. Here the CDR3 reads CASSRGGRGRNQPQHF. The CDR3, as DNA: TGTGCCAGCAGCCGAGGGGGCAGGGGGCGAAATCAGCCCCAGCATTTT.

About this clone itself: Relative to the germline gene, one junction end is altered; a read error may explain this. The chain has TRBV5-8 and TRBJ1-3; the match to TRBD1 covers 8 bases. CDR3 size: 17 residues. Germline V CDR1 and CDR2: SGHTS, YDEGEE. CDR3 loop: CASCLVQGGPSGNTIYF. The CDR3 DNA follows: TGTGCCAGCTGCTTAGTACAGGGGGGACCCTCTGGAAACACCATATATTTT.

The rearrangement uses TRBV6-5 and TRBJ1-2; 10 nucleotides match TRBD1. The V gene end was trimmed by 3 bases and the J gene end by 3 bases; junction bases not matched to a gene: 4. Germline V gene data show CDR1 as MNHEY and CDR2 as SVGAGI. This CDR3 region has 15 residues. CDR3 amino acids: CASSYRGQGHYGYTF. The CDR3 bases are TGTGCCAGCAGTTATCGGGGACAGGGGCACTATGGCTACACCTTC.

In DNA, the CDR3 is TGTGCCAGCAGTCCCCGCCCGACAGTTTATAGCAATCAGCCCCAGCATTTT. Translated, it gives CASSPRPTVYSNQPQHF. The chain is built from TRBV27 and TRBJ1-5, with D perhaps matching TRBD1 (5 bases). The ends were cut back, 5 bases at V and 0 bases at J, with 17 bases in the middle. CDR3 length: 17 amino acids. Germline assignment: CDR1 MNHEY and CDR2 SMNVEV (reference sequence).

The CDR3 sequence is CASLREMNTEAFF. Here the CDR3 DNA reads TGTGCCAGCTTGAGGGAGATGAACACTGAAGCTTTCTTT. The chain joins TRBV12-3 or TRBV12-4 to TRBJ1-1; D uncertain. V was pared by 8 bases and J by 0 bases, with 10 bases between. This CDR3 contains 13 residues.